These 27 T cell receptor beta chains were all obtained from the same sample, sequenced in a study of CD8+ T cells in alopecia areata. The treatment is: oral pan-JAK inhibitor, 5-10 mg twice daily. cDNA reverse transcribed from extracted RNA served as the sequencing template. Sequencing was performed with immunoSEQ multiplex PCR; in TCRdb, only in-frame clones are kept and a portion is missing. The sample carries over 200,000 clones, 64% recorded once. Sequenced material: CD4+ T cells sorted from blood, taken at week 4, from a patient treated with tofacitinib. Receptors originate from a human donor with alopecia areata.

The chain combines TRBV5-1 with TRBJ2-3; 11 bases are a match to TRBD2. Losses at the gene ends were 4 bases for V and 4 bases for J; bases not matched to a gene: 11. This CDR3 region has 17 residues. Germline assignment: CDR1 SGHRS and CDR2 YFSETQ. Here the CDR3 DNA reads TGCGCCAGCAGCGCTGGACTAGCGGGCCTCGAGGCAGATACGCAGTATTTT. Amino acid sequence: CASSAGLAGLEADTQYF. Combining the CDR3 with reference TRBV5-1 and TRBJ2-3 gives the whole variable domain KAGVTQTPRYLIKTRGQQVTLSCSPISGHRSVSWYQQTPGQGLQFLFEYFSETQRNKGNFPGRFSGRQFSNSRSEMNVSTLELGDSALYLCASSAGLAGLEADTQYFGPGTRLTVL.

The genes are TRBV29-1 and TRBJ1-1, with a tentative D call TRBD1 (6 bases). The V and J ends lost 7 bases and 4 bases respectively, with 16 bases between them. Per germline, CDR1 SQVTM and CDR2 ANQGSEA. The CDR3 is made up of 13 amino acids. CDR3 protein: CSARRGEATEAFF. The CDR3 coding sequence is TGCAGCGCTCGCAGGGGAGAGGCCACTGAAGCTTTCTTT.

This chain uses TRBV18 with TRBJ2-7; unclear D gene. V dropped 0 bases and J dropped 3 bases, with 6 bases sitting between them. Germline CDR1 is KGHSH and CDR2 is LQKENI. The CDR3 length is 13 residues. This CDR3 is CASSPPDGYEQYF. The DNA of the CDR3 is TGTGCCAGCTCACCACCGGACGGCTACGAGCAGTACTTC.

This chain joins TRBV7-8 and TRBJ2-1; 8 nucleotides match TRBD2. CDR3 length: 16 residues. The germline CDR1 and CDR2 sequences are SGHVS and FQNEAQ. V gave up 2 bases and J gave up 10 bases; unmatched junction bases: 13. This CDR3 reads CASSLRVLAGPIEQFF. Here the CDR3 DNA reads TGTGCCAGCAGCTTAAGGGTTCTAGCGGGTCCCATAGAGCAGTTCTTC.

The chain is built from TRBV30 and TRBJ1-6; tentative D call: TRBD1 (5 bases). The CDR3 sequence is 15 residues long. Trimming stripped 2 bases from V and 9 bases from J, with 17 bases between. CDR1 is GTSNPN and CDR2 is SVGIG in the germline V gene (reference sequence). This CDR3 reads CAWSSRGGNSSPLHF. The CDR3 bases are TGTGCCTGGAGTTCCCGGGGCGGGAATAGTTCACCCCTCCACTTT. The full variable domain, rest sourced from reference TRBV30 and TRBJ1-6, is SQTIHQWPATLVQPVGSPLSLECTVEGTSNPNLYWYRQAAGRGLQLLFYSVGIGQISSEVPQNLSASRPQDRQFILSSKKLLLSDSGFYLCAWSSRGGNSSPLHFGNGTRLTVT.

There are a few counts of this clone. V usage is TRBV28 and J usage is TRBJ1-5, with a possible D match to TRBD1 (6 bases). Germline loops: CDR1 MDHEN, CDR2 SYDVKM. The CDR3 extends over 14 amino acids. V gave up 3 bases and J gave up 3 bases, with 9 bases separating them. The CDR3 protein is CASSFWTANQPQHF. CDR3 sequence (DNA): TGTGCCAGCAGTTTCTGGACAGCCAATCAGCCCCAGCATTTT.

This chain joins TRBV5-6 and TRBJ1-6; 7 bases match TRBD1. Trimming took 3 bases from V and 3 from J; bases not matched to a gene: 6. The CDR3 covers 16 residues. Per the germline V gene, CDR1 is SGHDT and CDR2 is YYEEEE. The CDR3 nucleotides are TGTGCCAGCAGCTGGGGCGGGGACAGCTATAATTCACCCCTCCACTTT. It codes for CASSWGGDSYNSPLHF.

CDR3 nucleotides: TGCGCCAGCAGCCAAATTGGGTCCTCTGGAAACACCATATATTTT. It encodes CASSQIGSSGNTIYF. The chain uses TRBV4-3 and TRBJ1-3, with D uncertain. This CDR3 is 15 amino acids long. From germline, CDR1 is LGHNA and CDR2 YSLEER. With 2 bases removed from V and 0 bases from J, the gap between germline ends came to 8 bases.

This clone was counted only a few times. The chain is built from TRBV29-1 and TRBJ2-7, with 8 bases matching TRBD2. The CDR3 runs to 12 residues. With V trimmed by 5 bases and J by 4 bases, 4 bases remained unmatched. CDR1 is SQVTM, CDR2 ANQGSEA, per germline. CDR3 sequence (DNA): TGCAGCGTTCTGTCGGGGGGGTACGAGCAGTACTTC. It is translated as CSVLSGGYEQYF.

The rearrangement uses TRBV7-8 and TRBJ2-7; D is perhaps TRBD2 (6 bases). CDR3 size: 14 residues. Between the trimmed V and J ends, which lost 1 base and 4 bases, there was a span of 11 bases. CDR1 SGHVS and CDR2 FQNEAQ come from the germline V gene. DNA of the CDR3: TGTGCCAGCAGCTTAGACGGGGGTCGATACGAGCAGTACTTC. This sequence encodes CASSLDGGRYEQYF.

As for this clone: A read error may account for a junction end that differs from germline. The V call is TRBV29-1, the J call TRBJ2-1, with D perhaps TRBD1 (6 bases). Germline lookup yields CDR1 SQVTM and CDR2 ANQGSEA. The CDR3 consists of 13 residues. The CDR3 region is CSVEDRRYNEQFF. CDR3 DNA: TGCAGCGTGGAAGACAGGCGCTACAATGAGCAGTTCTTC.

V is TRBV2 and J is TRBJ2-5, with D hard to call. Germline assignment: CDR1 SNHLY and CDR2 FYNNEI. The ends were cut back, 6 bases at V and 1 base at J, with 6 bases in the middle. The length of the CDR3 is 12 residues. For the CDR3, the DNA is TGTGCCAGCAGGCGTCCCCAAGAGACCCAGTACTTC. Translation: CASRRPQETQYF.

V usage is TRBV29-1 and J usage is TRBJ2-7; D may match TRBD1 or TRBD2 (5 bases each). CDR3 length: 13 residues. Germline lookup yields CDR1 SQVTM and CDR2 ANQGSEA. V lost 6 bases and J 4 bases, leaving 16 bases between the germline ends. The CDR3 sequence is CSVQLTGLYEQYF. CDR3 DNA: TGCAGCGTCCAACTGACGGGGCTATACGAGCAGTACTTC.

This chain links TRBV5-6 with TRBJ2-1; D not certain. Germline V lookup: CDR1 SGHDT, CDR2 YYEEEE. V shed 2 bases and J shed 13 bases, with 10 bases lying between them. The CDR3 runs to 11 residues. The CDR3 reads CASSLTKDQFF. CDR3 in DNA: TGTGCCAGCAGCTTAACGAAAGATCAGTTCTTC.

J is TRBJ2-5 and V is TRBV14, with TRBD1 as a possible D gene (6 bases). Germline V gene data show CDR1 as SGHDN and CDR2 as FVKESK. The CDR3 contains 14 residues. Trimming shortened V by 4 bases and J by 5 bases, and 14 bases separated the two germline ends. This chain's CDR3 is CASSPLNRVETQYF. DNA of the CDR3: TGTGCCAGCAGCCCCCTTAACAGGGTCGAGACCCAGTACTTC.

This clone was observed a handful of times. The chain has TRBV4-2 and TRBJ1-2; 7 bases are a match to TRBD1. The trim removed 1 base at V and 8 bases at J, leaving 10 bases unmatched. Germline V gives CDR1 LGHNA, CDR2 YNFKEQ. The CDR3 contains 15 residues. The CDR3 DNA sequence: TGTGCCAGCAGCCAAGGGGACAGACTAGGCTGGGGCTACACCTTC. Its translation is CASSQGDRLGWGYTF.

The J gene is TRBJ1-1, the V gene TRBV7-9; D is perhaps TRBD1 (5 bases). The V end lost 0 bases, the J end lost 7 bases, and 6 bases lay between the germline ends. The CDR3 is 12 amino acids. Germline V gene sequence: CDR1 SEHNR, CDR2 FQNEAQ (reference sequence). The CDR3: CASSLADSEAFF. DNA of the CDR3: TGTGCCAGCAGCTTAGCCGACAGTGAAGCTTTCTTT. The entire variable domain, with the rest obtained from reference TRBV7-9 and TRBJ1-1, is as follows: DTGVSQNPRHKITKRGQNVTFRCDPISEHNRLYWYRQTLGQGPEFLTYFQNEAQLEKSRLLSDRFSAERPKGSFSTLEIQRTEQGDSAMYLCASSLADSEAFFGQGTRLTVV.

The chain recombines TRBV27 with TRBJ1-1; 8 nucleotides agree with TRBD1. Germline V gene data show CDR1 as MNHEY and CDR2 as SMNVEV (reference sequence). After removal of 8 bases from V and 2 bases from J, the junction contained 10 bases not matched to a gene. The CDR3 is 15 residues long. The CDR3 region is CASLAGGTGNTEAFF. CDR3 DNA sequence: TGTGCCAGCCTCGCAGGGGGCACGGGTAACACTGAAGCTTTCTTT.

A word on this clone: The same CDR3 also results from other DNA sequences found in this sample. The chain recombines TRBV29-1 with TRBJ2-5, with TRBD2 identical over 9 bases. The CDR3 runs to 12 residues. The germline gives CDR1 SQVTM, CDR2 ANQGSEA. V lost 4 bases and J lost 5; bases outside the gene matches: 2. The CDR3 loop is CSVVAGGETQYF. The CDR3 DNA is TGCAGCGTTGTCGCGGGGGGGGAGACCCAGTACTTC.

This clone was counted a few times. The chain employs TRBV28 and TRBJ2-1; D is ambiguous. Looked up from germline, CDR1 is MDHEN and CDR2 is SYDVKM. Trimming removed 5 bases at V and 4 bases at J, with 3 bases between. The CDR3 has 11 residues. The CDR3 DNA reads as TGTGCCAGCAGTGTTTACAATGAGCAGTTCTTC. Amino acids: CASSVYNEQFF.

CDR3 coding DNA: TGTGCCTGGAGTTGGCAGGGGTACGAGCAGTACTTC. It codes for CAWSWQGYEQYF. The chain couples TRBV30 to TRBJ2-7; a weak D match, TRBD1 (6 bases). This CDR3 contains 12 residues. CDR1 is GTSNPN and CDR2 is SVGIG in the germline V gene (reference sequence). Trimming took 2 bases from V and 4 from J, leaving 9 bases between them.

The count of this clone is one. The chain combines TRBV7-2 with TRBJ1-2, with D perhaps matching TRBD1 (6 bases). Trimming removed 3 bases at V and 5 bases at J, with 13 bases between. From germline, CDR1 is SGHTA and CDR2 FQGNSA. The CDR3 spans 14 residues. In DNA form, the CDR3 reads TGTGCCAGCAGCTTGGGGGGGGCTGCATATGGCTACACCTTC. Its translation is CASSLGGAAYGYTF.

The rearrangement uses TRBV9 and TRBJ2-2; D not certain. This CDR3 is built from 14 residues. In germline, CDR1 is SGDLS, CDR2 YYNGEE. The germline V and J ends were trimmed by 3 bases and 4 bases, with 10 bases remaining between them. In nucleotides, the CDR3 is TGTGCCAGCAGCGCCGGCGGAACCACCGGGGAGCTGTTTTTT. Its translation is CASSAGGTTGELFF. Looking up the rest from reference TRBV9 and TRBJ2-2 gives the full variable domain: DSGVTQTPKHLITATGQRVTLRCSPRSGDLSVYWYQQSLDQGLQFLIQYYNGEERAKGNILERFSAQQFPDLHSELNLSSLELGDSALYFCASSAGGTTGELFFGEGSRLTVL.

This chain links TRBV6-1 with TRBJ1-5, with 7 positions matching TRBD1. Germline V gives CDR1 MNHNS, CDR2 SASEGT. With V trimmed by 0 bases and J by 0 bases, 20 bases remained unmatched. The CDR3 loop spans 22 amino acids. Here the CDR3 reads CASSEAPDMTWGQPYSNQPQHF. The CDR3 coding sequence is TGTGCCAGCAGTGAAGCCCCGGACATGACGTGGGGACAGCCTTATAGCAATCAGCCCCAGCATTTT.

This clone has just a few counts. The V gene is TRBV9, the J gene TRBJ1-5, with 7 positions matching TRBD1. The CDR3 totals 15 residues. V trimming: 3 bases; J trimming: 6 bases; junction bases outside the gene matches: 9. The germline gives CDR1 SGDLS, CDR2 YYNGEE. The CDR3 reads CASSAAGQNGQPQHF. As DNA, the CDR3 is TGTGCCAGCAGCGCAGCGGGACAGAACGGTCAGCCCCAGCATTTT.

This clone was seen once. The chain employs TRBV25-1 and TRBJ2-2; 8 bases map to TRBD2. The junction had 7 bases not matched to a gene; V was cut back by 3 bases and J by 4 bases. This CDR3 is built from 16 residues. CDR1 and CDR2 from the germline V gene are MGHDK and SYGVNS. The CDR3 spells CASSDVSTSGTGELFF. DNA for the CDR3: TGTGCCAGCAGTGATGTTTCCACTAGCGGCACCGGGGAGCTGTTTTTT.

This rearrangement joins TRBV10-3 to TRBJ1-6; maybe TRBD1 (6 bases). V lost 6 bases, J lost 7 bases, and 10 bases lay in between. This CDR3 has 13 residues. Germline V gene data show CDR1 as ENHRY and CDR2 as SYGVKD. The CDR3 coding sequence is TGTGCCATCAGGGAGGGGGGCAATTCACCCCTCCACTTT. Encoded protein: CAIREGGNSPLHF.